The rows below give T cell receptor beta chains drawn from one sample of a study. TCRdb re-analysed the RT-PCR reads in MiXCR, keeping a single row per CDR3 protein. The data hold about 680,000 distinct CDR3 sequences, with 11% to 15% observed a single time. The source material was memory CD4+ T cells from blood. All receptors come from a female donor in good health, serving as a healthy control. The CDR3 runs from the conserved cysteine through the conserved F or W. The D gene is left open where the match is weak. For some rows the clone size is stated as once, few or many, or as a class when expanded; others skip it.

clone_size: many; v_call: TRBV7-3; d_call: TRBD2; j_call: TRBJ2-1; cdr3_nt: TGTGCCAGCAGCCAACCCTCGGGACTAGCGGGGGGTGACTCCTACAATGAGCAGTTCTTC; cdr3_aa: CASSQPSGLAGGDSYNEQFF
clone_size: -; v_call: TRBV29-1; d_call: -; j_call: TRBJ2-7; cdr3_nt: TGCAGCGTTGAAGGGCTGCAGGGGGGGGGATACGAGCAGTACTTC; cdr3_aa: CSVEGLQGGGYEQYF
clone_size: few; v_call: TRBV20-1; d_call: -; j_call: TRBJ1-4; cdr3_nt: TGCAGTGCTAGAGATAGCCCCACAGGTGCCTTTGCAACTAATGAAAAACTGTTTTTT; cdr3_aa: CSARDSPTGAFATNEKLFF
clone_size: many; v_call: TRBV6-6; d_call: TRBD1; j_call: TRBJ2-4; cdr3_nt: TGTGCCAGCAGTCCACAGGGGGCCGACATTCAGTACTTC; cdr3_aa: CASSPQGADIQYF
clone_size: -; v_call: TRBV12-3/TRBV12-4; d_call: -; j_call: TRBJ2-3; cdr3_nt: TGTGCCAGCAGCCCCTTTAGGAACCCTTCCACAGATACGCAGTATTTT; cdr3_aa: CASSPFRNPSTDTQYF
clone_size: once; v_call: TRBV29-1; d_call: -; j_call: TRBJ1-4; cdr3_nt: TGCAGCGTCGCCGGGTCCGGGGAAAAACTGTTTTTT; cdr3_aa: CSVAGSGEKLFF
clone_size: -; v_call: TRBV9; d_call: TRBD1; j_call: TRBJ1-3; cdr3_nt: TGTGCCAGCAGCGCCGGATGGACAGGGGGAAGTGGAAACACCATATATTTT; cdr3_aa: CASSAGWTGGSGNTIYF
clone_size: -; v_call: TRBV29-1; d_call: -; j_call: TRBJ1-1; cdr3_nt: TGCAGCGTTGAAGAATCCCCCGGCACTGAAGCTTTCTTT; cdr3_aa: CSVEESPGTEAFF
clone_size: -; v_call: TRBV20-1; d_call: -; j_call: TRBJ1-6; cdr3_nt: TGCAGTGAAGGGGGGTATAATTCACCCCTCCACTTT; cdr3_aa: CSEGGYNSPLHF
clone_size: many; v_call: TRBV11-2; d_call: TRBD2; j_call: TRBJ2-5; cdr3_nt: TGTGCCAGCAGGGAGCTAGCGGGGGGGCGCCAGTACTTC; cdr3_aa: CASRELAGGRQYF
clone_size: few; v_call: TRBV2; d_call: -; j_call: TRBJ2-1; cdr3_nt: TGTGCCAGCAGTGAAGGGGACTATGAGCAGTTCTTC; cdr3_aa: CASSEGDYEQFF
clone_size: -; v_call: TRBV30; d_call: TRBD2; j_call: TRBJ2-7; cdr3_nt: TGTGCCTGGAACCCCAACGAGGCTAGCGGGAGTTACGAGCAGTACTTC; cdr3_aa: CAWNPNEASGSYEQYF
clone_size: many; v_call: TRBV12-3/TRBV12-4; d_call: TRBD1; j_call: TRBJ2-2; cdr3_nt: TGTGCCAGCAGTTCCGGGGACAGGGGATTCAGGGAGCTGTTTTTT; cdr3_aa: CASSSGDRGFRELFF
clone_size: many; v_call: TRBV12-3/TRBV12-4; d_call: TRBD1; j_call: TRBJ2-1; cdr3_nt: TGTGCCAGCAGTAAATGGGGGACAGGGGGTAGCAATGAGCAGTTCTTC; cdr3_aa: CASSKWGTGGSNEQFF
clone_size: -; v_call: TRBV3-1; d_call: TRBD2; j_call: TRBJ2-3; cdr3_nt: TGTGCCAGCAGCCAAGATCTTGGGACTAGCGGGAGGATAGATACGCAGTATTTT; cdr3_aa: CASSQDLGTSGRIDTQYF
clone_size: -; v_call: TRBV7-8; d_call: TRBD1; j_call: TRBJ2-7; cdr3_nt: TGTGCCAGTCGGTGGCAGGGGGCGGACGAGCAGTACTTC; cdr3_aa: CASRWQGADEQYF
clone_size: many; v_call: TRBV10-3; d_call: -; j_call: TRBJ2-3; cdr3_nt: TGTGCCATCAGTCGAGGGGGAGTAGATACGCAGTATTTT; cdr3_aa: CAISRGGVDTQYF
clone_size: few; v_call: TRBV7-7; d_call: -; j_call: TRBJ2-2; cdr3_nt: TGTGCTAGCAGCTTAGGTGGGGACCGCACCGGGGAGCTGTTTTTT; cdr3_aa: CASSLGGDRTGELFF
clone_size: few; v_call: TRBV4-3; d_call: TRBD2; j_call: TRBJ2-1; cdr3_nt: TGCGCCAGCAGCCAGGGTAGCGGGCGGTCGTCCAATGAGCAGTTCTTC; cdr3_aa: CASSQGSGRSSNEQFF
clone_size: -; v_call: TRBV12-3/TRBV12-4; d_call: TRBD2; j_call: TRBJ2-1; cdr3_nt: TGTGCCAGCAGCATAGCGGGAGGTTCCTACAATGAGCAGTTCTTC; cdr3_aa: CASSIAGGSYNEQFF
clone_size: -; v_call: TRBV10-2; d_call: -; j_call: TRBJ2-7; cdr3_nt: TGCGCCAGCAGTGAGCCTAGTGCCACCTACGAGCAGTACTTC; cdr3_aa: CASSEPSATYEQYF
clone_size: few; v_call: TRBV29-1; d_call: TRBD2; j_call: TRBJ2-1; cdr3_nt: TGCAGCGTTGAGGGGACTAGCGGGAGAGGCAATGAGCAGTTCTTC; cdr3_aa: CSVEGTSGRGNEQFF
clone_size: -; v_call: TRBV6-5; d_call: -; j_call: TRBJ1-1; cdr3_nt: TGTGCCAGCAGTGGGGCCGGGATGGGAACTGAAGCTTTCTTT; cdr3_aa: CASSGAGMGTEAFF
clone_size: few; v_call: TRBV4-2; d_call: -; j_call: TRBJ2-5; cdr3_nt: TGTGCCAGCAGTACGGAAGGACTGTCCCAGTACTTC; cdr3_aa: CASSTEGLSQYF
clone_size: -; v_call: TRBV20-1; d_call: -; j_call: TRBJ1-2; cdr3_nt: TGCAGTGCTAGAGAAGGACCCGGTGGCTACACCTTC; cdr3_aa: CSAREGPGGYTF
clone_size: few; v_call: TRBV20-1; d_call: TRBD2; j_call: TRBJ2-3; cdr3_nt: TGCAGTGCGCTAGCGGGGGGGAGCGCAGATACGCAGTATTTT; cdr3_aa: CSALAGGSADTQYF
clone_size: many; v_call: TRBV12-3/TRBV12-4; d_call: TRBD2; j_call: TRBJ2-1; cdr3_nt: TGTGCCAGCAGTCCGGGACTATCGATGGATGAGCAGTTCTTC; cdr3_aa: CASSPGLSMDEQFF
clone_size: many; v_call: TRBV7-7; d_call: TRBD1; j_call: TRBJ1-6; cdr3_nt: TGTGCCAGCAGCCCGGACAGGGGGTCACCCCTCCACTTT; cdr3_aa: CASSPDRGSPLHF
clone_size: -; v_call: TRBV7-3; d_call: TRBD2; j_call: TRBJ2-4; cdr3_nt: TGTGCCAGCAGCTTAAATCCGGGACTAGCGGGAGTTACCAAAAACATTCAGTACTTC; cdr3_aa: CASSLNPGLAGVTKNIQYF
clone_size: few; v_call: TRBV12-3/TRBV12-4; d_call: TRBD1; j_call: TRBJ2-3; cdr3_nt: TGTGCCAGCAGGCGAATAAAGCTCAGGGGGATAACAGATACGCAGTATTTT; cdr3_aa: CASRRIKLRGITDTQYF
clone_size: -; v_call: TRBV6-5; d_call: -; j_call: TRBJ2-1; cdr3_nt: TGTGCCAGCAGTTACCCACGAGGGGCGGGGAGCTCCTACAATGAGCAGTTCTTC; cdr3_aa: CASSYPRGAGSSYNEQFF
clone_size: -; v_call: TRBV7-3; d_call: -; j_call: TRBJ2-3; cdr3_nt: TGTGCCAGCAGCTTAAACCCAAATACAGATACGCAGTATTTT; cdr3_aa: CASSLNPNTDTQYF
clone_size: few; v_call: TRBV10-2; d_call: -; j_call: TRBJ2-6; cdr3_nt: TGCGCCAGCAGGCGGGGCACTGCAGCATCAGGGGCCAACGTCCTGACTTTC; cdr3_aa: CASRRGTAASGANVLTF
clone_size: many; v_call: TRBV6-5; d_call: TRBD1; j_call: TRBJ1-2; cdr3_nt: TGTGCCAGCAGTATCGACAGGGGGCAAGGCTATGGCTACACCTTC; cdr3_aa: CASSIDRGQGYGYTF
clone_size: -; v_call: TRBV18; d_call: -; j_call: TRBJ1-1; cdr3_nt: TGTGCCAGCTCACCACCGTCTAAAGCTGAAGCTTTCTTT; cdr3_aa: CASSPPSKAEAFF
clone_size: -; v_call: TRBV4-3; d_call: TRBD2; j_call: TRBJ2-3; cdr3_nt: TGCGCCAGCGGATCGGGACTAGGGATAGATACGCAGTATTTT; cdr3_aa: CASGSGLGIDTQYF
clone_size: -; v_call: TRBV5-1; d_call: -; j_call: TRBJ2-3; cdr3_nt: TGCGCCAGCAGCTTGGTAACAGGGCCCACAGATACGCAGTATTTT; cdr3_aa: CASSLVTGPTDTQYF
clone_size: few; v_call: TRBV5-1; d_call: TRBD1; j_call: TRBJ1-1; cdr3_nt: TGCGCCAGCAGAATGGGGACAGGAGGTACTGAAGCTTTCTTT; cdr3_aa: CASRMGTGGTEAFF